This TCR beta chain was sequenced for a study of OX40 agonist ivuxolimab in advanced cancers. General study findings and limits: Nonresponders, in some cases, also had low normalized T-cell clonal expansion. Partial responders at 0.1-3.0 mg/kg showed near-lowest clonal expansion.

CDR3 length: 14 residues. Trimming removed 2 bases from V and 2 bases from J, with 11 bases in between. Germline CDR1 reads SGHDT; CDR2 reads YYEEEE. Assay: immunoSEQ multiplex PCR; the TCRdb copy retains only in-frame clones and omits some. This table holds about 82,000 clones, approximately 86% found once. Comments on this clone: Its antigen is unidentified.

This chain joins TRBV5-6 and TRBJ2-7; TRBD2 might be the D (5 bases). This specimen was CD4+ or CD8+ T cells sorted from blood, taken in a trial of the OX40 agonist ivuxolimab. This TCR was sampled from an adult with an advanced solid tumor such as melanoma, head and neck, liver or kidney cancer. The CDR3 is CASSFGLEAYEQYF. The CDR3 nucleotides are TGTGCCAGCAGCTTCGGACTCGAAGCCTACGAGCAGTACTTC.